This T cell receptor (beta chain) was retrieved from a study of blood T cell repertoires in COVID-19. Study overall: COVID-19 samples, acute and convalescent, were from the United States, Italy and Spain.

Between the trimmed V and J ends, which lost 7 bases and 7 bases, there was a span of 11 bases. CDR3 length: 12 residues. Germline CDR1 reads LNHDA; CDR2 reads SQIVND (reference sequence). This clone was recorded only once. Measured with immunoSEQ multiplex PCR; TCRdb has only the in-frame clones, and not every one. Of approximately 90,000 clones listed, around 84% were seen once; the top ten hold 25%. The chain combines TRBV19 with TRBJ1-5; D ambiguous. Material for sequencing was peripheral blood. The TCR comes from a man in his 60s with acute or convalescent COVID-19. The CDR3 bases are TGTGCCAGTACGGGGTTTCAACAGCCCCAGCATTTT. Amino acid sequence: CASTGFQQPQHF.